The rows below give T cell receptor beta chains drawn from one sample of a study of beta chain features in type 1 diabetes. Sequencing was performed with immunoSEQ multiplex PCR; in TCRdb, only in-frame clones are kept and a portion is missing. The sample holds around 250,000 clones, approximately 13% seen once. Sequenced sample: naive CD4+ T cells from blood. Receptors originate from a man aged 25 to 40 with type 1 diabetes. Each CDR3 is given with its conserved first and last residue. D genes are given only for firm matches. Clone size is not always given. Where it is, it says once, few, many or a class for expanded clones.

cdr3_nt,cdr3_aa,j_call,clone_size,v_call,d_call
TGTGCCAGCAGTTACCGAGGGAACAATTCACCCCTCCACTTT,CASSYRGNNSPLHF,TRBJ1-6,few,TRBV6-5,.
TGTGCCAGCAGGGCTCAAGCTAACTATGGCTACACCTTC,CASRAQANYGYTF,TRBJ1-2,.,TRBV5-4,.
TGTGCCAGTAGTGACCCGGGACAGGGGGCAAATGAGCAGTTCTTC,CASSDPGQGANEQFF,TRBJ2-1,few,TRBV19,TRBD1
TGTGCCAGCAGTGTCGAGGGACAGGACACAGATACGCAGTATTTT,CASSVEGQDTDTQYF,TRBJ2-3,few,TRBV2,TRBD1
TGTGCCAGCAGCCCAACGGTCTCTGGAAACACCATATATTTT,CASSPTVSGNTIYF,TRBJ1-3,.,TRBV7-2,.
TGTGCCAGCAGCTTAGCTGGGACAGCCAACACCGGGGAGCTGTTTTTT,CASSLAGTANTGELFF,TRBJ2-2,.,TRBV7-2,TRBD1
TGTGCCGGCCCTAGCGGGGGACACACAGATACGCAGTATTTT,CAGPSGGHTDTQYF,TRBJ2-3,few,TRBV6-4,TRBD2
TGCGCCAGCAGCTTGGGGGCCAGCACAGATACGCAGTATTTT,CASSLGASTDTQYF,TRBJ2-3,few,TRBV5-1,.
TGTGCCAGCAGCTTAGGGACAGGGAAGGAGACCCAGTACTTC,CASSLGTGKETQYF,TRBJ2-5,few,TRBV7-6,TRBD1
TGTGCCAGTAGTATAGCGGACTTGAACACTGAAGCTTTCTTT,CASSIADLNTEAFF,TRBJ1-1,few,TRBV19,.
TGCAGCGCGGCGGTGAACACTGAAGCTTTCTTT,CSAAVNTEAFF,TRBJ1-1,.,TRBV29-1,.
TGTGCCAGCAGTTCCGCTCGTGGTTTAGAAGAGACCCAGTACTTC,CASSSARGLEETQYF,TRBJ2-5,few,TRBV6-5,.
TGTGCCAGCAGTGAAGCGGGACAGCCAAACTATGGCTACACCTTC,CASSEAGQPNYGYTF,TRBJ1-2,few,TRBV6-1,TRBD1
TGTGCCAGCAGTGACTCCCCAGGAAACATTCAGTACTTC,CASSDSPGNIQYF,TRBJ2-4,.,TRBV6-4,.
TGTGCCACCAGCAGAGATCCCCAGAATCTCAATCAGCCCCAGCATTTT,CATSRDPQNLNQPQHF,TRBJ1-5,.,TRBV15,.
TGTGCCTGGAGTGGAGGGAGCCAAGAGACCCAGTACTTC,CAWSGGSQETQYF,TRBJ2-5,few,TRBV30,.
TGCGCCAGCAGCCAAGACCGATCCAGCGGGGTTAGCACAGATACGCAGTATTTT,CASSQDRSSGVSTDTQYF,TRBJ2-3,.,TRBV4-1,TRBD2
TGTGCCAGCAGTCGCGGTCGCGGGGAGCCCCAGCATTTT,CASSRGRGEPQHF,TRBJ1-5,.,TRBV6-5,.
TGTGCCAGCAGCCCAGCGGGGTTGAATTACAATGAGCAGTTCTTC,CASSPAGLNYNEQFF,TRBJ2-1,.,TRBV6-5,TRBD2
TGTGCCAGCAGCTTGTGGACAGGGTCAAGGAACATTCAGTACTTC,CASSLWTGSRNIQYF,TRBJ2-4,.,TRBV7-2,TRBD1
TGTGCCAGTAGTAGACAGGGGCCCGGGGAGCTGTTTTTT,CASSRQGPGELFF,TRBJ2-2,.,TRBV19,TRBD1
TGTGCCAGCAGCTTAGAGGGCGGGAGGTTCCCAGATACGCAGTATTTT,CASSLEGGRFPDTQYF,TRBJ2-3,few,TRBV7-8,TRBD2
TGCAGCGACCTGGACAGGGACAACACTGAAGCTTTCTTT,CSDLDRDNTEAFF,TRBJ1-1,few,TRBV29-1,TRBD1
TGTGCCAGCAGCCAAGGGGGCGGCGGAAGGGCTTTCTTT,CASSQGGGGRAFF,TRBJ1-1,.,TRBV14,.
TGTGCCAGCAGGACCGACAGGGTTCGGGTGACCCAGTACTTC,CASRTDRVRVTQYF,TRBJ2-5,few,TRBV28,TRBD1
TGTGCCAGCAGCCGGACAGGGAACTATGGCTACACCTTC,CASSRTGNYGYTF,TRBJ1-2,few,TRBV11-3,TRBD1
TGTGCCAGCAGTTACTCAACGGGGTCTGTGAATACGCAGTATTTT,CASSYSTGSVNTQYF,TRBJ2-3,.,TRBV6-5,.
TGCGCCAGCAGCATTGGGTTAAGCGAGAAGACCCAGTACTTC,CASSIGLSEKTQYF,TRBJ2-5,few,TRBV5-1,.
TGTGCCAGCAGTTTCGGGACTAGCGCCACCGGGGAGCTGTTTTTT,CASSFGTSATGELFF,TRBJ2-2,few,TRBV28,TRBD2
TGCGCCAGCAGCTTGGAGGTGGGACTCACAGATACGCAGTATTTT,CASSLEVGLTDTQYF,TRBJ2-3,.,TRBV5-1,.
TGTGCCAGCTCACCGGCCGGGGGGCCACAAGAGACCCAGTACTTC,CASSPAGGPQETQYF,TRBJ2-5,.,TRBV18,.
TGTGCCATCAGTGAGCGCCAGGGAGGCACTGAAGCTTTCTTT,CAISERQGGTEAFF,TRBJ1-1,few,TRBV10-3,.
TGCGCCAGCAGCCCCCAGGGGACAGGCTACACCTTC,CASSPQGTGYTF,TRBJ1-2,few,TRBV5-1,.
TGCGCCAGCAGCCAAGTCGGGGAAAAACTGTTTTTT,CASSQVGEKLFF,TRBJ1-4,.,TRBV4-1,.
TGTGCCAGCAGTTCCCGGGGGGCGGGCTATGGCTACACCTTC,CASSSRGAGYGYTF,TRBJ1-2,.,TRBV28,.
TGTGCCAGCAGCCTACGGGACACTATAAACACCGGGGAGCTGTTTTTT,CASSLRDTINTGELFF,TRBJ2-2,.,TRBV5-5,.
TGTGCCAGCAGGCCTACAGGGTTGGATACGCAGTATTTT,CASRPTGLDTQYF,TRBJ2-3,.,TRBV6-1,.
TGTGCCATCGGCTTAGCGGGAGGGAACACCGGGGAGCTGTTTTTT,CAIGLAGGNTGELFF,TRBJ2-2,.,TRBV10-3,TRBD2
TGTGCCAGCAGCTTAGGGCACCATAGCAATCAGCCCCAGCATTTT,CASSLGHHSNQPQHF,TRBJ1-5,.,TRBV11-2,.
TGTGCCAGCAGCCCCGGAGGAGGACATGGCTACACCTTC,CASSPGGGHGYTF,TRBJ1-2,few,TRBV5-6,.